Below are 29 T cell receptor beta chains sequenced from a single sample in a study of blood T cell repertoires in COVID-19. Sequenced by immunoSEQ multiplex PCR; TCRdb stores in-frame clones only, minus some. The sample gives roughly 500,000 clones, roughly 88% of which show up once; less than 2% is in the top ten. Sequenced sample: PBMCs or T cells enriched from blood (not recorded which). These receptors all come from a woman between 40 and 55 years old who had recovered from COVID-19.

V and J are TRBV11-3 and TRBJ2-1; the match to TRBD2 covers 11 bases. Trimming took 3 bases from V and 6 from J; bases not matched to a gene: 7. Germline values: CDR1 SGHNT, CDR2 YENEEA. This CDR3 has 16 residues. CDR3 loop: CASSFRLAGSSNEQFF. CDR3 DNA: TGTGCCAGCAGCTTTAGACTAGCGGGATCATCCAATGAGCAGTTCTTC.

About this clone itself: Other DNA sequences in this sample translate to the same CDR3. J is TRBJ1-5 and V is TRBV5-1; 7 positions agree with TRBD1. CDR1 is SGHRS, CDR2 YFSETQ, per germline. This CDR3 contains 14 residues. J lost 2 bases, V lost 3 bases, and 2 bases had no gene match. CDR3 region: CASSSTGGNQPQHF. DNA of the CDR3: TGCGCCAGCAGCTCCACAGGGGGCAATCAGCCCCAGCATTTT.

The rearrangement links TRBV27 to TRBJ2-7; maybe TRBD2 (6 bases). The V gene's germline CDR1 is MNHEY and CDR2 SMNVEV (reference sequence). With 5 bases removed from V and 3 bases from J, the gap between germline ends came to 23 bases. The CDR3 contains 17 residues. The CDR3 bases are TGTGCCAGCAGTCCATTCGGGTCGGGAGTTTCAAGCTACGAGCAGTACTTC. Its translation: CASSPFGSGVSSYEQYF.

The chain joins TRBV28 to TRBJ1-1, with 7 bases fitting TRBD1. Germline CDR1 is MDHEN and CDR2 is SYDVKM. Unmatched junction bases numbered 7, after V lost 5 bases and J lost 4 bases. The CDR3 spans 14 residues. CDR3 region: CASSRQGLITEAFF. The DNA for the CDR3 is TGTGCCAGCAGTCGACAGGGTTTGATCACTGAAGCTTTCTTT.

The chain joins TRBV14 to TRBJ2-2; a weak D match, TRBD2 (6 bases). This CDR3 has 17 amino acids. Trimming took off 4 bases at V and 5 bases at J, with 20 bases between the two ends. The germline V gene encodes CDR1 SGHDN and CDR2 FVKESK. The CDR3 loop reads CASSRVNGGRNTGELFF. The CDR3 DNA is TGTGCCAGCAGCCGGGTCAATGGGGGGAGAAATACCGGGGAGCTGTTTTTT.

The chain couples TRBV18 to TRBJ1-1; D is unresolved. The CDR3 runs to 14 residues. V dropped 6 bases and J dropped 5 bases, with 16 bases sitting between them. The germline V gene has CDR1 KGHSH and CDR2 LQKENI. As DNA, the CDR3 is TGTGCCAGCTCCGAAGGCGCAGGAGGGACTGAAGCTTTCTTT. It yields the protein CASSEGAGGTEAFF.

This sequence joins TRBV6-5 and TRBJ2-2, with D possibly TRBD2 on 6 matching bases. The CDR3 is made up of 14 amino acids. Per germline, CDR1 MNHEY and CDR2 SVGAGI. The ends were cut back, 10 bases at V and 6 bases at J, with 18 bases in the middle. CDR3 coding DNA: TGTGCCACCAATAGCGGTTTTGTACCCGGGGAGCTGTTTTTT. It is translated as CATNSGFVPGELFF.

Only one count was recorded for this clone. V gene TRBV7-8 combines with J gene TRBJ2-3, with 11 positions matching TRBD2. J lost 8 bases, V lost 6 bases, and 7 bases had no gene match. CDR3 length: 14 amino acids. Per germline, CDR1 SGHVS and CDR2 FQNEAQ. CDR3 bases: TGTGCCAGCAGGATAGCGGGAGGGGGAGTTACGCAGTATTTT. The encoded protein is CASRIAGGGVTQYF.

The chain couples TRBV2 to TRBJ1-5; TRBD1 matches 9 bases. J was trimmed by 4 bases and V by 3 bases; bases with no gene match: 4. Germline CDR1 and CDR2: SNHLY and FYNNEI. The CDR3 has 15 residues. DNA for the CDR3: TGTGCCAGCAGTGATACGGGACAGGGAAATCAGCCCCAGCATTTT. This codes for CASSDTGQGNQPQHF.

This clone was seen only once. J is TRBJ2-1 and V is TRBV6-1; D is possibly TRBD1 (6 bases). This CDR3 is 13 amino acids long. Germline-derived CDR1 and CDR2 are MNHNS and SASEGT. V gave up 2 bases and J gave up 15 bases, with 17 bases separating them. This CDR3 reads CASSELPGQNPFF. The CDR3 DNA reads as TGTGCCAGCAGTGAACTGCCTGGACAGAATCCGTTCTTC.

Written as DNA, the CDR3 is TGCGCCAGCAGCTTGGGACAGGGGGGTTATGGCTACACCTTC. Translation gives CASSLGQGGYGYTF. The gene calls are TRBV5-1 and TRBJ1-2; 9 nucleotides align to TRBD1. The CDR3 is 14 amino acids. The V gene's germline CDR1 is SGHRS and CDR2 YFSETQ. J was trimmed by 5 bases and V by 0 bases; bases with no gene match: 2.

J is TRBJ1-3 and V is TRBV6-1; D unresolved. Between the trimmed V and J ends, which lost 2 bases and 6 bases, there was a span of 5 bases. Germline CDR1 and CDR2: MNHNS and SASEGT. This CDR3 comprises 12 residues. The CDR3 region is CASSEQKNTIYF. DNA for the CDR3: TGTGCCAGCAGTGAACAGAAAAACACCATATATTTT.

V is TRBV5-6 and J is TRBJ1-2; 11 bases are shared with TRBD1. This CDR3 is 14 amino acids long. Germline CDR1 is SGHDT and CDR2 is YYEEEE. Trimming took 3 bases from V and 3 from J; bases not matched to a gene: 1. CDR3 loop: CASSWDRGDYGYTF. The CDR3 bases are TGTGCCAGCAGCTGGGACAGGGGGGACTATGGCTACACCTTC.

In this sample, this clone turned up a few times. This sequence joins TRBV19 and TRBJ1-6, with D uncertain. CDR1 is LNHDA and CDR2 is SQIVND in the germline V gene (reference sequence). V was clipped by 9 bases and J by 7 bases, with 13 bases between them. The length of the CDR3 is 13 residues. CDR3 sequence (DNA): TGTGCCAGCAAGGAGATTGAAAATTCACCCCTCCACTTT. Its protein product is CASKEIENSPLHF.

The chain combines TRBV27 with TRBJ1-5; D gene ambiguous. CDR3 length: 15 amino acids. Trimming removed 0 bases from V and 1 base from J, with 7 bases in between. Germline V CDR1 and CDR2: MNHEY, SMNVEV (reference sequence). CDR3 residues: CASSLSSESNQPQHF. The DNA for the CDR3 is TGTGCCAGCAGTTTATCCTCAGAAAGCAATCAGCCCCAGCATTTT.

V usage is TRBV10-2 and J usage is TRBJ1-5; D call uncertain. There are 13 residues in the CDR3. The germline V gene encodes CDR1 WSHSY and CDR2 SAAADI. V lost 0 bases and J lost 14, with 14 bases in between. The CDR3 spells CASSESNTVPKHF. CDR3 in DNA: TGCGCCAGCAGTGAGTCAAATACAGTTCCGAAGCATTTT.

The gene calls are TRBV9 and TRBJ2-2; tentatively, D is TRBD2 (5 bases). Trimming cost V 3 bases and J 4 bases, with 13 bases left between them. CDR1 and CDR2 (germline): SGDLS, YYNGEE. The CDR3 runs 15 residues. The CDR3 region is CASSGASGPTGELFF. The CDR3 nucleotides are TGTGCCAGCAGCGGGGCCAGCGGCCCCACCGGGGAGCTGTTTTTT.

A note on this clone: Other DNA sequences in the sample encode the same CDR3. This sequence joins TRBV18 and TRBJ1-5; D gene unclear. Germline loops: CDR1 KGHSH, CDR2 LQKENI. Trimming left V 3 bases short and J 3 bases short, with 9 bases between. CDR3 size: 14 residues. The CDR3: CASSPETDNQPQHF. CDR3 coding DNA: TGTGCCAGCTCACCTGAAACAGACAATCAGCCCCAGCATTTT.

This chain links TRBV4-1 with TRBJ2-3; TRBD2 matches 10 bases. J lost 1 base, V lost 3 bases, and 4 bases had no gene match. This CDR3 has 16 amino acids. Per the germline V gene, CDR1 is MGHRA and CDR2 is YSYEKL. CDR3: CASSQRAGGGTDTQYF. The CDR3 DNA is TGCGCCAGCAGCCAGCGAGCGGGAGGGGGCACAGATACGCAGTATTTT.

CDR3 protein: CASSEPGPYEQYF. The CDR3 bases are TGTGCCAGCAGTGAACCAGGCCCCTACGAGCAGTACTTC. The genes are TRBV6-1 and TRBJ2-7; D gene unclear. Germline CDR1 MNHNS, CDR2 SASEGT. The V end was cut by 2 bases, the J end by 2 bases, with 7 bases between. The CDR3 is made up of 13 amino acids.

The genes are TRBV7-2 and TRBJ2-1; TRBD2 aligns across 8 bases. V dropped 2 bases and J dropped 4; count of bases not matched to a gene: 4. Per the germline V gene, CDR1 is SGHTA and CDR2 is FQGNSA. This CDR3 contains 15 residues. CDR3 sequence: CASSLTSGLYNEQFF. DNA for the CDR3: TGTGCCAGCAGCTTAACTAGCGGTTTGTACAATGAGCAGTTCTTC.

The J gene is TRBJ1-5, the V gene TRBV7-2, with 7 bases that match TRBD1. V shed 5 bases and J 3 bases; nucleotides not matched to a gene: 10. CDR3 size: 16 residues. Germline CDR1 is SGHTA and CDR2 is FQGNSA. The CDR3 sequence is CASSIGDRVFNQPQHF. CDR3 bases: TGTGCCAGCAGCATAGGGGACAGAGTATTCAATCAGCCCCAGCATTTT.

This clone was seen a single time. As DNA, the CDR3 is TGTGCCAGCAGCCAAGAAGGGGCTAGCGGGATTGGGGCAGATACGCAGTATTTT. The encoded protein is CASSQEGASGIGADTQYF. The gene calls are TRBV3-1 (or the pseudogene TRBV3-2) and TRBJ2-3; 9 bases are shared with TRBD2. This CDR3 spans 18 amino acids. Germline V gene lookup returns CDR1 LGHDT and CDR2 YNNKEL (reference sequence). J gave up 4 bases and V 0 bases, and 11 bases lay outside the gene matches.

The rearrangement joins TRBV11-2 to TRBJ1-1, with TRBD1 matching over 8 bases. The CDR3 spans 19 residues. Unmatched junction bases numbered 18, after V lost 5 bases and J lost 1 base. Germline CDR1 is SGHAT and CDR2 is FQNNGV. The CDR3 region is CASSINGFQGASQNTEAFF. CDR3 coding DNA: TGTGCCAGCAGCATAAATGGGTTTCAGGGGGCGTCGCAGAACACTGAAGCTTTCTTT.

V usage is TRBV19 and J usage is TRBJ1-1; TRBD1 matches at 7 bases. CDR1 and CDR2 from the germline V gene are LNHDA and SQIVND (reference sequence). The CDR3 is made up of 16 amino acids. The V and J ends lost 7 bases and 4 bases, in that order; junction bases with no gene match: 15. CDR3 sequence (DNA): TGTGCCAGTACCGCCCTTCCGTCAGGGGGAGGCACTGAAGCTTTCTTT. Translating gives CASTALPSGGGTEAFF.

The chain couples TRBV4-3 to TRBJ2-5, with 9 bases matching TRBD2. CDR3 length: 16 residues. Looked up from germline, CDR1 is LGHNA and CDR2 is YSLEER. The trim removed 0 bases at V and 5 bases at J, leaving 7 bases unmatched. CDR3 region: CASSQDPIAGVETQYF. The CDR3 DNA follows: TGCGCCAGCAGCCAAGATCCGATAGCGGGAGTGGAGACCCAGTACTTC.

In nucleotides, the CDR3 is TGTGCCACCATGGACAGGGGGAACACTGAAGCTTTCTTT. Translating it yields CATMDRGNTEAFF. The chain employs TRBV24-1 and TRBJ1-1; TRBD1 aligns across 9 bases. The CDR3 is 13 residues long. CDR1 is KGHDR and CDR2 is SFDVKD in the germline V gene. J was trimmed by 1 base and V by 8 bases; bases with no gene match: 1.

V is TRBV18 and J is TRBJ2-1; 7 bases are a match to TRBD2. CDR1 is KGHSH and CDR2 is LQKENI in the germline V gene. The CDR3 consists of 16 residues. The V gene end was trimmed by 0 bases and the J gene end by 3 bases; junction bases not matched to a gene: 5. The CDR3 region is CASSPPSLADYNEQFF. The CDR3 nucleotides read TGTGCCAGCTCACCACCCTCCCTAGCGGACTACAATGAGCAGTTCTTC.

DNA of the CDR3: TGTGCCAGCAGCCTCAGGGGGGACTACACTGAAGCTTTCTTT. Protein: CASSLRGDYTEAFF. The chain couples TRBV9 to TRBJ1-1; 7 bases fit TRBD1. Germline trimming cut 4 bases from V and 3 bases from J; bases unmatched to any gene: 6. Germline V gene data show CDR1 as SGDLS and CDR2 as YYNGEE. The CDR3 consists of 14 residues.